The clone carrying this T cell receptor (beta chain) appeared once. This sample is drawn from a study of shared clonotypes between healthy human individuals. Selected positively for CCR7 and CD45RO-negative, naive CD8 cells excluded terminally differentiated effector memory CD45RA+ cells. Germline CDR1 is GTSNPN and CDR2 is SVGIG (reference sequence). Trimming removed 5 bases from V and 3 bases from J; junction bases left unmatched: 3. The CDR3 is 14 amino acids. Profiling relied on immunoSEQ multiplex PCR, and the TCRdb table lists in-frame clones only, not all of them. The sample records fewer than 1 million clones, 90% to 97% being singletons.

This clonotype originated in a young man in good health. The chain joins TRBV30 to TRBJ2-7; 14 bases map to TRBD2. Sequenced material: naive CD8+ T cells sorted from blood. The CDR3 region has the DNA TGTGCCTGGGGGGGACTAGCGGGAGTCTACGAGCAGTACTTC. Protein product: CAWGGLAGVYEQYF. Combining the CDR3 with reference TRBV30 and TRBJ2-7 gives the whole variable domain SQTIHQWPATLVQPVGSPLSLECTVEGTSNPNLYWYRQAAGRGLQLLFYSVGIGQISSEVPQNLSASRPQDRQFILSSKKLLLSDSGFYLCAWGGLAGVYEQYFGPGTRLTVT.